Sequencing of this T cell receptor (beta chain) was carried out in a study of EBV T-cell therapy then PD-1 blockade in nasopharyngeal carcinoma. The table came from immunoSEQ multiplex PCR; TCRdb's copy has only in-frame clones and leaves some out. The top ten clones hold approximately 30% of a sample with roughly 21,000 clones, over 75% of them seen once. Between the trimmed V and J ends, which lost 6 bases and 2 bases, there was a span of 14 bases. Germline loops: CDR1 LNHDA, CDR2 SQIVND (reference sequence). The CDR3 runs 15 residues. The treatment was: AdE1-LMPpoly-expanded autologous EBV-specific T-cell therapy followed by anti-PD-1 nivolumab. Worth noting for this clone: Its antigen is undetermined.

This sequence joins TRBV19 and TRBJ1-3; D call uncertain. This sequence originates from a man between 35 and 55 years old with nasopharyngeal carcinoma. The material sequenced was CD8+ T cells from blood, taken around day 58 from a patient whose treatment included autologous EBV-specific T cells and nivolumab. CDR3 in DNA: TGTGCCAGTAGCCCCGGGCCTGGCCCTGGAAACACCATATATTTT. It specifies CASSPGPGPGNTIYF.